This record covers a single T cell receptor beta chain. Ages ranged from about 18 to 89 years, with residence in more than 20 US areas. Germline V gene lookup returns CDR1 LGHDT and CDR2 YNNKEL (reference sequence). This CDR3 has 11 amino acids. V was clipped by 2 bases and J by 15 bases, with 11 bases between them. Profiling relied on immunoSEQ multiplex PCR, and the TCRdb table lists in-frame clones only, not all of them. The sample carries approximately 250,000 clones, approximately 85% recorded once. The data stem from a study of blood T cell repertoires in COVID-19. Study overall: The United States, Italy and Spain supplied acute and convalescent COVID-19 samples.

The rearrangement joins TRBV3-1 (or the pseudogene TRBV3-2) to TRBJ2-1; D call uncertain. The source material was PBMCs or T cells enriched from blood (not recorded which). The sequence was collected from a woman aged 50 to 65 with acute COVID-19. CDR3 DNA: TGTGCCAGCAGCCAATGGCCTAGTTGGTTCTTC. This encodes CASSQWPSWFF.